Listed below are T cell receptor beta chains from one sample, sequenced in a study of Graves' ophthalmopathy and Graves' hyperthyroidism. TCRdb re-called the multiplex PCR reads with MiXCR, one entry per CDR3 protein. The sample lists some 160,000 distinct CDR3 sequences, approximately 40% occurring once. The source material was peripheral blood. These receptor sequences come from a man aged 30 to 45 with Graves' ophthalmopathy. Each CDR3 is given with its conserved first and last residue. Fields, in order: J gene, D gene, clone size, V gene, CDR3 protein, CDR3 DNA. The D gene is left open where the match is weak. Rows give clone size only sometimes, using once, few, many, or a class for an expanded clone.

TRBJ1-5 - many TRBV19 CASSHLRLNQPQHF TGTGCCAGTAGCCACCTCAGACTAAATCAGCCCCAGCATTTT
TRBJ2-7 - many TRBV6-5 CASSYSILGSGYEQYF TGTGCCAGCAGTTACTCGATTTTGGGTAGCGGCTACGAGCAGTACTTC
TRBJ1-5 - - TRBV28 CASRWFNQPQHF TGTGCCAGCAGGTGGTTCAATCAGCCCCAGCATTTT
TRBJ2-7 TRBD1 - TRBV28 CASSLSLRTGPYEQYF TGTGCCAGCAGTCTCTCTCTCAGGACAGGGCCCTACGAGCAGTACTTC
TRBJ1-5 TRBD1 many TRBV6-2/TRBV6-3 CASSYSGQGGNQPQHF TGTGCCAGCAGTTACTCTGGACAGGGCGGCAATCAGCCCCAGCATTTT
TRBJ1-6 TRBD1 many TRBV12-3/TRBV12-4 CASSSQGDPTPTQSSYNSPLHF TGTGCCAGCAGTTCACAGGGGGACCCGACTCCGACACAGAGCTCCTATAATTCACCCCTCCACTTT
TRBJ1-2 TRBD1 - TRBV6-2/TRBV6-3 CASDDQGGIYGYTF TGTGCCAGTGACGATCAGGGGGGCATCTATGGCTACACCTTC
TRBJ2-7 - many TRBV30 CARDGGDEQYF TGTGCGAGGGATGGAGGGGACGAGCAGTACTTC
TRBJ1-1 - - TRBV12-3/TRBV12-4 CASSHTTANTEAFF TGTGCCAGCAGCCACACCACAGCGAACACTGAAGCTTTCTTT
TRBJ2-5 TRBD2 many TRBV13 CASSTGLAQETQYF TGTGCCAGCAGCACGGGACTAGCCCAAGAGACCCAGTACTTC
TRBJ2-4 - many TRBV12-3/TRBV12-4 CASSLGRGAQNIQYF TGTGCCAGCAGTTTGGGCAGGGGCGCACAAAACATTCAGTACTTC